The rows below give T cell receptor beta chains drawn from one sample of a study of blood T cell repertoires in COVID-19. The method was immunoSEQ multiplex PCR; TCRdb's version includes in-frame clones alone and lacks a portion of them. Of about 60,000 clones listed, approximately 80% are singletons. Sample: peripheral blood. All receptors come from a man aged 60 to 69 with acute or convalescent COVID-19. CDR3s include the opening cysteine and the closing phenylalanine or tryptophan. The order of the fields is D gene, V gene, J gene, clone size, CDR3 DNA, CDR3 protein. The D gene is left open where the match is weak. Not all rows give a size; the values are once, few, many and, for expanded clones, a class.

d_gene: NA
v_gene: TRBV12-3/TRBV12-4
j_gene: TRBJ1-1
abundance: NA
CDR3nt: TGTGCCAGCAGTACTAAGGGGGCTGAAGCTTTCTTT
CDR3aa: CASSTKGAEAFF

d_gene: NA
v_gene: TRBV3-1/TRBV3-2
j_gene: TRBJ1-6
abundance: NA
CDR3nt: TGTGCCAGCAGCCAAGGTGCGGCGGGGACGGGGCCCCTCCACTTT
CDR3aa: CASSQGAAGTGPLHF

d_gene: NA
v_gene: TRBV19
j_gene: TRBJ1-2
abundance: NA
CDR3nt: TGTGCCAGTAGTCCCCCGGGAGGTAGCTATGGCTACACCTTC
CDR3aa: CASSPPGGSYGYTF

d_gene: TRBD2
v_gene: TRBV10-2
j_gene: TRBJ2-7
abundance: NA
CDR3nt: TGCGCCAGGGCGACTAGCGGGGCGGACGAGCAGTACTTC
CDR3aa: CARATSGADEQYF

d_gene: TRBD2
v_gene: TRBV10-3
j_gene: TRBJ2-5
abundance: NA
CDR3nt: TGTGCTACCCTCCGCGGGACTAGCGGGGGGGGGAAAGAGACCCAGTACTTC
CDR3aa: CATLRGTSGGGKETQYF

d_gene: NA
v_gene: TRBV4-2
j_gene: TRBJ1-4
abundance: NA
CDR3nt: TGTGCCAGCAGCCTTGGGGACGGGAGGAATGAAAAACTGTTTTTT
CDR3aa: CASSLGDGRNEKLFF

d_gene: NA
v_gene: TRBV29-1
j_gene: TRBJ1-1
abundance: NA
CDR3nt: TGCAGCGTGATCAGGTTCCCTGAAGCTTTCTTT
CDR3aa: CSVIRFPEAFF

d_gene: NA
v_gene: TRBV18
j_gene: TRBJ1-1
abundance: NA
CDR3nt: TGTGCCAGCTCAACCCTCCTGGACAGCGAAGCTTTCTTT
CDR3aa: CASSTLLDSEAFF

d_gene: NA
v_gene: TRBV18
j_gene: TRBJ1-4
abundance: few
CDR3nt: TGTGCCAGCTCACGTGGCGGTGAAAAACTGTTTTTT
CDR3aa: CASSRGGEKLFF

d_gene: NA
v_gene: TRBV7-9
j_gene: TRBJ1-6
abundance: NA
CDR3nt: TGTGCCAGCAGCTTAGGGGGGGGCAGGGACTCACCCCTCCACTTT
CDR3aa: CASSLGGGRDSPLHF

d_gene: TRBD1
v_gene: TRBV7-9
j_gene: TRBJ1-2
abundance: NA
CDR3nt: TGTGCCAGCAGCCTAATGACAGGGTCATATGGCTACACCTTC
CDR3aa: CASSLMTGSYGYTF

d_gene: NA
v_gene: TRBV6-5
j_gene: TRBJ2-3
abundance: NA
CDR3nt: TGTGCCAGCAGATCAGGTCCCACGCTCGCAGATACGCAGTATTTT
CDR3aa: CASRSGPTLADTQYF

d_gene: NA
v_gene: TRBV5-4
j_gene: TRBJ1-2
abundance: NA
CDR3nt: TGTGCCAGCAGCTCGGGACGGGGACAATCTAACTATGGCTACACCTTC
CDR3aa: CASSSGRGQSNYGYTF

d_gene: NA
v_gene: TRBV28
j_gene: TRBJ1-5
abundance: NA
CDR3nt: TGTGCCAGCAGTTCCTCCGGGTCGGGCAATCAGCCCCAGCATTTT
CDR3aa: CASSSSGSGNQPQHF

d_gene: NA
v_gene: TRBV29-1
j_gene: TRBJ1-1
abundance: NA
CDR3nt: TGCAGCGGGTACAGCTGGAACACTGAAGCTTTCTTT
CDR3aa: CSGYSWNTEAFF

d_gene: NA
v_gene: TRBV11-2
j_gene: TRBJ1-3
abundance: NA
CDR3nt: TGTGCCAGCAGCTTAAACCCGACTCACTCTGGAAACACCATATATTTT
CDR3aa: CASSLNPTHSGNTIYF

d_gene: NA
v_gene: TRBV4-3
j_gene: TRBJ1-2
abundance: NA
CDR3nt: TGCGCCAGCAGCCAAGATCCGGGGCGGGGTGGCTACACCTTC
CDR3aa: CASSQDPGRGGYTF

d_gene: NA
v_gene: TRBV6-5
j_gene: TRBJ1-3
abundance: NA
CDR3nt: TGTGCCAGCAGCTCTTCTCTAGGCTCTGGAAACACCATATATTTT
CDR3aa: CASSSSLGSGNTIYF